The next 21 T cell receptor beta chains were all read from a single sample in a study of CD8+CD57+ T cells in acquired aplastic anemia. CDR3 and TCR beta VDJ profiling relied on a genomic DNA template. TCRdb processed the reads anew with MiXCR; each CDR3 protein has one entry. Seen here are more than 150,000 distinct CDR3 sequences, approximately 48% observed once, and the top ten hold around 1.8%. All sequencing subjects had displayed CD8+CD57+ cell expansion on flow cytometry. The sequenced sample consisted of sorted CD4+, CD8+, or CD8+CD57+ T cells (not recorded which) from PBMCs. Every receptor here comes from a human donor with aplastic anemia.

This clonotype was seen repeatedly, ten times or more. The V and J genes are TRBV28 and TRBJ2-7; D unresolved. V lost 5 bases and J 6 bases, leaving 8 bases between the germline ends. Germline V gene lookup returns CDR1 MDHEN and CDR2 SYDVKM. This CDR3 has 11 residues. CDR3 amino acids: CASSIYGEQYF. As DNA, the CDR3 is TGTGCCAGCAGTATCTATGGCGAGCAGTACTTC.

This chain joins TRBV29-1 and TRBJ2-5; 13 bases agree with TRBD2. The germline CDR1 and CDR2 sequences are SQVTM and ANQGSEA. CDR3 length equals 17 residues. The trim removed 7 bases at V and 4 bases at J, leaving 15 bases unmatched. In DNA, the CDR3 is TGCAGCGCCGCCGGTCAGACTAGCGGGAGGATGGGAGAGACCCAGTACTTC. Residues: CSAAGQTSGRMGETQYF.

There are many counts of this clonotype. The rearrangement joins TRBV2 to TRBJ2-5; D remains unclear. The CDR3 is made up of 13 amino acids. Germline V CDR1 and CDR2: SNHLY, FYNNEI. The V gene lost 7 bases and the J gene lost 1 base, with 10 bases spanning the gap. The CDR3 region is CASTRHGQETQYF. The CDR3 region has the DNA TGTGCCAGCACTCGACACGGCCAAGAGACCCAGTACTTC.

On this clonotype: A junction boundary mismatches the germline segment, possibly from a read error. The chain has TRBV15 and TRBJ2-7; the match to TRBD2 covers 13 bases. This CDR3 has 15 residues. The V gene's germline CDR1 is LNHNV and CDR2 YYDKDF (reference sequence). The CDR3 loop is CAASSGLAGAYEQYF. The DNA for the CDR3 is TGTGCCGCCAGCAGCGGACTAGCGGGGGCCTACGAGCAGTACTTC.

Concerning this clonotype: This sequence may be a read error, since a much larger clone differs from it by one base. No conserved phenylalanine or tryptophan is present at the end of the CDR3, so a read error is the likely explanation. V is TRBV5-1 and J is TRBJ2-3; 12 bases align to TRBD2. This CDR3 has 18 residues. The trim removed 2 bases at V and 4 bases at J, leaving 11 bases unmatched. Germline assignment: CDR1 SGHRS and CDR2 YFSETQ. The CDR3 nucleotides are TGCGCCAGCAGCTTTGCGGCTAGCGGGAGGGTTACAGCAGATACGCAGTATCTT. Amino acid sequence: CASSFAASGRVTADTQYL.

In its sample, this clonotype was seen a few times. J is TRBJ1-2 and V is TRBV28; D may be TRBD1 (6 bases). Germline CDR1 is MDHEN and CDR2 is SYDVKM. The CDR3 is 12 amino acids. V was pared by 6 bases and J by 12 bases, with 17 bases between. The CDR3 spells CASSNRVRRDTF. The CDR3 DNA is TGTGCCAGCAGCAACAGGGTCCGCCGGGACACCTTC.

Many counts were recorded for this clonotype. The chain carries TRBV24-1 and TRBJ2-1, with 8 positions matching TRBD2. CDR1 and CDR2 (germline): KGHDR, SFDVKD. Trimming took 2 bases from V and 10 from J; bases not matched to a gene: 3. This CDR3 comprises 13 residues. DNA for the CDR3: TGTGCCACCAGTGATTATAGCGGGGTCGAGCAGTTCTTC. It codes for CATSDYSGVEQFF.

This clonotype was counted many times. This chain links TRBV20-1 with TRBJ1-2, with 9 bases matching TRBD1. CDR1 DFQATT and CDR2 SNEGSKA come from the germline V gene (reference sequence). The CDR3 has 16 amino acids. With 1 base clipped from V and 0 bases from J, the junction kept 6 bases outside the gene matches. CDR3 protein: CSARGRQGGANYGYTF. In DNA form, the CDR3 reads TGCAGTGCTAGAGGCCGACAGGGGGGGGCTAACTATGGCTACACCTTC.

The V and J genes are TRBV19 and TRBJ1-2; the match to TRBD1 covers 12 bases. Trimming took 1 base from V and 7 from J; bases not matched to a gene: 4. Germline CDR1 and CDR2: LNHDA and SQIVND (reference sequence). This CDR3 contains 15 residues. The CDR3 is CASSIVGQGAIGYTF. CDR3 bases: TGTGCCAGTAGTATAGTGGGACAGGGGGCGATTGGCTACACCTTC.

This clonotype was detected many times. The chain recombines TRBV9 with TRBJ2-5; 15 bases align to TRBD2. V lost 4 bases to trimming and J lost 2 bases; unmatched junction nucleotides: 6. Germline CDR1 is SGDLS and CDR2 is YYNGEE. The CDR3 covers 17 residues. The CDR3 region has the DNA TGTGCCAGCAGCATACAGGGACTAGCGGGAGGTCAAGAGACCCAGTACTTC. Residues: CASSIQGLAGGQETQYF.

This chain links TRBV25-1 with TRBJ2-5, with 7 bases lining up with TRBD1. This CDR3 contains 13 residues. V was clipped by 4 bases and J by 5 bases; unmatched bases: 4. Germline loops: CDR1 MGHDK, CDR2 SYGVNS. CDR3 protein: CASSGQGWETQYF. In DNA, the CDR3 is TGTGCCAGCAGTGGACAGGGTTGGGAGACCCAGTACTTC.

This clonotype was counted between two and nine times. CDR3 in amino acids: CATSVGQKNTEAFF. DNA of the CDR3: TGTGCCACCAGCGTGGGACAGAAAAACACTGAAGCTTTCTTT. The chain couples TRBV15 to TRBJ1-1; 7 bases fit TRBD1. V lost 5 bases to trimming and J lost 2 bases; unmatched junction nucleotides: 5. This CDR3 comprises 14 residues. CDR1 LNHNV and CDR2 YYDKDF come from the germline V gene (reference sequence).

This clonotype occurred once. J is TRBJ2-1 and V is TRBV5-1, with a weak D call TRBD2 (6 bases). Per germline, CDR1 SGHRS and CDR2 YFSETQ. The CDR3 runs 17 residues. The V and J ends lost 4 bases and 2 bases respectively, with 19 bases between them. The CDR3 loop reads CASSPPIHLATYNEQFF. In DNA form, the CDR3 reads TGCGCCAGCAGCCCCCCTATCCATCTAGCGACCTACAATGAGCAGTTCTTC. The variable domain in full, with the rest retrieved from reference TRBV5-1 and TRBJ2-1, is KAGVTQTPRYLIKTRGQQVTLSCSPISGHRSVSWYQQTPGQGLQFLFEYFSETQRNKGNFPGRFSGRQFSNSRSEMNVSTLELGDSALYLCASSPPIHLATYNEQFFGPGTRLTVL.

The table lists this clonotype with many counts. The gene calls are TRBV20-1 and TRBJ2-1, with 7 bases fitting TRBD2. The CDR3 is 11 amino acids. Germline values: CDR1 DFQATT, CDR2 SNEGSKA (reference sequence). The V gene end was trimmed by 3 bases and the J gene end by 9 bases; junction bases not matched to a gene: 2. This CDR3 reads CSASGRSEQFF. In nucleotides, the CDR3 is TGCAGTGCTAGCGGGAGGAGTGAGCAGTTCTTC.

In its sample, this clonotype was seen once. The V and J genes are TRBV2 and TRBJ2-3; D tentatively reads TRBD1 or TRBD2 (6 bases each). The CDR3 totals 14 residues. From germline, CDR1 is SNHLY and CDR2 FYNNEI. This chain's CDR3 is CATNRGLSTDTQYF. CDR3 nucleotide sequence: TGTGCTACTAACCGGGGGCTCAGCACAGATACGCAGTATTTT.

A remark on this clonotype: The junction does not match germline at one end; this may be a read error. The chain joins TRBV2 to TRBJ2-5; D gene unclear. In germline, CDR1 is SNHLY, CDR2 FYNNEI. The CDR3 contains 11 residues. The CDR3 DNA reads TGTGCCAGCACTGAATATGAGACCCAGTACTTC. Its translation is CASTEYETQYF.

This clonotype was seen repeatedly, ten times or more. Here the CDR3 reads CASTTTIGITDQPQHF. The CDR3 region has the DNA TGTGCCAGTACCACCACAATAGGGATCACGGATCAGCCCCAGCATTTT. The chain links TRBV19 to TRBJ1-5, with D hard to call. The CDR3 consists of 16 residues. Between the trimmed V and J ends, which lost 7 bases and 5 bases, there was a span of 21 bases. The V gene's germline CDR1 is LNHDA and CDR2 SQIVND (reference sequence).

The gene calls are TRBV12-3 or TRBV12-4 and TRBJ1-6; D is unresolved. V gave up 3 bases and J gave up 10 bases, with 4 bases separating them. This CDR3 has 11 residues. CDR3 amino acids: CASSFGSPLHF. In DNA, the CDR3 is TGTGCCAGCAGTTTTGGGTCACCCCTCCACTTT.

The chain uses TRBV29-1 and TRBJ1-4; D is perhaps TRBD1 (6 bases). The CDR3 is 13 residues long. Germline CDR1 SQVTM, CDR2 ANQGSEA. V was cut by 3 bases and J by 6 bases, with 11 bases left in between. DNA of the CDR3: TGCAGCGTTGACTCGAGGGGGGATGAAAAACTGTTTTTT. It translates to CSVDSRGDEKLFF.

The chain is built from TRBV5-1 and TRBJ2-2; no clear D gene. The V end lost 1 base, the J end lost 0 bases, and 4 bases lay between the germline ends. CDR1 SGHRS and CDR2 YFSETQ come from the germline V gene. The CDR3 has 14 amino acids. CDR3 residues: CASSLSANTGELFF. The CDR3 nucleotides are TGCGCCAGCAGCTTGAGCGCGAACACCGGGGAGCTGTTTTTT.

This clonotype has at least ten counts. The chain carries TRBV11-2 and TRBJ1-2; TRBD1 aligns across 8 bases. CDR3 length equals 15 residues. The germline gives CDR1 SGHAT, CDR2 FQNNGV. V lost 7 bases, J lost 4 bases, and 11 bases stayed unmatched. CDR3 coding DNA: TGTGCCAGCACCGAGACGGACAGGGTGTCCTATGGCTACACCTTC. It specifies CASTETDRVSYGYTF.